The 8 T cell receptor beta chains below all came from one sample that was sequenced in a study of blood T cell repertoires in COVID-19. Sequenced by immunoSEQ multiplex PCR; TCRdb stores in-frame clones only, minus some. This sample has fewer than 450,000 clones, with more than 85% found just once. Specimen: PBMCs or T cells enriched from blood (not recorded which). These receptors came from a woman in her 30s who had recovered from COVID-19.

The CDR3: CASSQGQGWPIQPQHF. CDR3 in DNA: TGTGCCAGCAGTCAAGGACAGGGATGGCCTATTCAGCCCCAGCATTTT. This chain links TRBV6-1 with TRBJ1-5; 8 positions agree with TRBD1. Germline V gives CDR1 MNHNS, CDR2 SASEGT. This CDR3 region has 16 residues. The J segment lost 6 bases and the V segment lost 5 bases, leaving 12 bases of the junction unmatched.

Here the CDR3 reads CASSEAGLVRIEQFF. The CDR3 DNA sequence: TGTGCCAGCAGTGAAGCCGGACTAGTCAGGATTGAGCAGTTCTTC. The rearrangement links TRBV6-1 to TRBJ2-1; TRBD2 aligns across 7 bases. The germline V gene has CDR1 MNHNS and CDR2 SASEGT. J was trimmed by 9 bases and V by 0 bases; bases with no gene match: 8. The length of the CDR3 is 15 residues.

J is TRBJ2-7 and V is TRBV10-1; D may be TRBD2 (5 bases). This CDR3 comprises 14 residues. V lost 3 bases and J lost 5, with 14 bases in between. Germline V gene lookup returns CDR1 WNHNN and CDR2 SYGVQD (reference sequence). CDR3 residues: CASSETGNKDEQYF. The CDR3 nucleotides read TGCGCCAGCAGTGAAACCGGGAATAAGGACGAGCAGTACTTC.

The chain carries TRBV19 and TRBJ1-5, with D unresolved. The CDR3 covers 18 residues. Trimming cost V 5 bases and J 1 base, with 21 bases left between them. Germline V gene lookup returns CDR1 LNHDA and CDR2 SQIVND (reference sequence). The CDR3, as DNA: TGTGCCAGTAGTCTCCCGGGTAGGGTCCCGGGGAGCAATCAGCCCCAGCATTTT. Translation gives CASSLPGRVPGSNQPQHF. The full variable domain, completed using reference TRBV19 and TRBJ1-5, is DGGITQSPKYLFRKEGQNVTLSCEQNLNHDAMYWYRQDPGQGLRLIYYSQIVNDFQKGDIAEGYSVSREKKESFPLTVTSAQKNPTAFYLCASSLPGRVPGSNQPQHFGDGTRLSIL.

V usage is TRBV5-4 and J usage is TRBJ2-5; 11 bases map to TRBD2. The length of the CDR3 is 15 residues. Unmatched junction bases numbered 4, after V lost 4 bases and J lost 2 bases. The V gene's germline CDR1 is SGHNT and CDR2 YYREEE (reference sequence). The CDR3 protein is CASSGSGGVQETQYF. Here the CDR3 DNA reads TGTGCCAGCAGCGGTAGCGGGGGGGTTCAAGAGACCCAGTACTTC.

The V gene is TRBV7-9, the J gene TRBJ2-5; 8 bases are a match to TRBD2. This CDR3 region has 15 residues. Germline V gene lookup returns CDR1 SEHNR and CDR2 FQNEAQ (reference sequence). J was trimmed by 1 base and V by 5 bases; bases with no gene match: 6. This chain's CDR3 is CASSLQRGPQETQYF. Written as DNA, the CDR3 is TGTGCCAGCAGCCTCCAGCGGGGGCCCCAAGAGACCCAGTACTTC.

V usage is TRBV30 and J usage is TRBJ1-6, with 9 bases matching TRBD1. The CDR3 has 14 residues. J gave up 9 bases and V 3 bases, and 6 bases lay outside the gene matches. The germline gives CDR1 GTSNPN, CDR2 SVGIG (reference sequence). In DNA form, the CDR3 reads TGTGCCTGGAGGGACAGGGGAATTGGTTCACCCCTCCACTTT. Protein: CAWRDRGIGSPLHF.

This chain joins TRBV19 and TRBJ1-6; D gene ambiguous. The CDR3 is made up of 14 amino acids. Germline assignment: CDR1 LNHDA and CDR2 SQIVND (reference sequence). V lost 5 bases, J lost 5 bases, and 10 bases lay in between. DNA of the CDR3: TGTGCCAGTAGTCGTCAGCGAGATAATTCACCCCTCCACTTT. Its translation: CASSRQRDNSPLHF. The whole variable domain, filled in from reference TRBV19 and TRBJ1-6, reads DGGITQSPKYLFRKEGQNVTLSCEQNLNHDAMYWYRQDPGQGLRLIYYSQIVNDFQKGDIAEGYSVSREKKESFPLTVTSAQKNPTAFYLCASSRQRDNSPLHFGNGTRLTVT.